This TCR beta chain comes out of a study of PD-1 blockade in classical Hodgkin lymphoma (dated by TCRdb to 2018 to 2021). General notes on the study: Nivolumab dosing was 3 mg/kg intravenously every 2 weeks, continuing until either disease progression or unacceptable toxicity. To define a peripheral blood immune signature of response to PD-1 blockade in classical Hodgkin lymphoma, the study combined TCR beta sequencing with CyTOF.

Summary of the overall study and its limitations: Patients starting nivolumab less than 1 year after ASCT had lower diversity and were excluded from later analyses to avoid confounding by immune reconstitution. Trial patients with a complete response had baseline diversity similar to that of newly diagnosed patients, while partial responders and progressors had significantly lower diversity. Newly diagnosed patients were reported to have lower baseline TCR diversity than healthy donors, and relapsed/refractory patients were reported to have lower baseline TCR diversity still. CD4+ but not CD8+ TCR diversity rose significantly by C4D1 (p=0.0027 vs p=0.16), most apparent in complete responders (p=0.02). The study was limited to a single clinical trial cohort, and causes of repertoire differences, possibly disease activity or prior therapy, remained undefined.

The Qiagen DNeasy kit was used to extract genomic DNA from unsorted PBMCs and from the negatively selected CD4+ and CD8+ fractions. TCR beta CDR3 regions were amplified by immunoSEQ multiplex PCR using primers annealing to V and J segments. A synthetic immune receptor repertoire was used to minimize amplification bias, and remaining bias was computationally removed after sequencing. In the authors' own workflow: Custom Python scripts were used to quantify repertoire diversity as the Shannon entropy index. Unsorted, CD4+ and CD8+ repertoires were examined separately, except in combined analyses, for which CD4+ and CD8+ sequences were merged in silico. Clonal expansion was defined as at least a 2-fold frequency increase after treatment relative to C1D1, with a pseudocount of 0.5 for undetected baseline clones. Clones with 0 or 1 copy at C1D1 were classified as singleton clones, and clones with 2 or more copies were classified as non-singleton clones. By matching protein sequences in sorted samples from the same patient, clones expanded in unsorted samples were annotated as CD4+, CD8+ or unknown. Wilcoxon tests on paired samples were used to test diversity changes from C1D1 to C4D1. The table was pulled from immuneACCESS by TCRdb, which kept in-frame rearrangements only. Such tables lose some clones; where checked, under half of the loss comes from unresolved V genes, and the rest has no known cause. The DNA was the basis for D and trimming; V, J and clone size are from that table. This sample gives 90,000 to 100,000 clones in total; roughly 89% of them show up just once. Jointly, the top ten make up around a tenth of the sample.

Reading the label with the study, this specimen's time point is: cycle 2 day 1 (C2D1) of nivolumab. All trial patients had relapsed after autologous stem cell transplantation, with cohorts A, B and C differing in prior brentuximab vedotin exposure. The trial cohort included 55 to 60 patients with relapsed/refractory classical Hodgkin lymphoma, and each patient had a best overall response of complete response, partial response or progressive disease. Trial patients were treated with single-agent nivolumab in the multi-cohort phase II CheckMate 205 trial. An independent review committee assessed best overall response by applying the 2007 International Working Group response criteria. PBMCs from the trial were collected at three points: immediately before nivolumab initiation (C1D1), and during therapy at cycle 2 day 1 and cycle 4 day 1. Peripheral blood was collected in 8 mL Vacutainer Cell Preparation Tubes, from which PBMCs were isolated by centrifugation and then cryopreserved.

Trimming accounts for 3 bases at V and 4 bases at J, while the number of junction bases matched to no gene is 3. Sequences MNHEY (CDR1) and SMNVEV (CDR2) are obtained from the germline V gene (reference sequence). The CDR3, from cysteine to phenylalanine, totals 13 residues. Here the CDR3 DNA is all that survives: 39 bases in frame from base 1. Worth noting for this clone: The antigen it recognizes is unknown. No base quality values were provided; no much bigger clone lies one nucleotide off. Other nucleotide sequences in the sample specify the same CDR3.

The rearranged segments are TRBV27 and TRBJ2-7; 7 central nucleotides agree with TRBD1. The specimen comprised peripheral blood mononuclear cells (PBMCs), sampled before the second cycle of nivolumab. The source is a human donor with classical Hodgkin lymphoma. The CDR3 protein is CASSLSGGYEQYF. The DNA is as follows: TGTGCCAGCAGTTTGTCAGGGGGTTACGAGCAGTACTTC.